The 11 T cell receptor beta chains presented below share a single source sample, sequenced in a study of T cell clusters in autoimmune cytopenias. One tube held mixed TRB-A and TRB-B primer pools for touch-down PCR. TCRdb processed the multiplex PCR reads again and assigns one entry to each CDR3 protein, with no DNA. The sample has just over 6,000 distinct CDR3 sequences. Tens of thousands of genome equivalents of blood DNA were amplified for TRB. The sample was also reused in another study, on T cell repertoires in aging, cancer and after chemotherapy.

Sample: peripheral blood. The receptors originated from a human donor in good health.

This clonotype registers medium-sized by frequency. J is TRBJ2-5 and V is TRBV18; TCRdb selects TRBD1, and the lack of DNA leaves this call unchecked. Germline CDR1 reads KGHSH; CDR2 reads LQKENI. There are 15 residues in the CDR3. The CDR3 spells CASSPQGQGSATQYF.

The genes are TRBV6-4 and TRBJ2-1; TCRdb outputs TRBD2, but without DNA this stays unchecked. The germline V gene encodes CDR1 MRHNA and CDR2 SNTAGT. The CDR3 extends over 16 amino acids. CDR3 in amino acids: CASSDSSGGPANEQFF.

Frequency places this clonotype as medium-sized (0.01 to 0.1%). The chain has TRBV19 and TRBJ2-7; the TRBD1 assignment by TCRdb is unverifiable without DNA. The CDR3 totals 15 residues. The germline gives CDR1 LNHDA, CDR2 SQIVND (reference sequence). The CDR3 protein is CASSRRGQGAYEQYF.

The V gene is TRBV20-1, the J gene TRBJ2-3. CDR1 is DFQATT, CDR2 SNEGSKA, per germline (reference sequence). The CDR3 length is 13 residues. The CDR3 loop reads CSASLDYTDTQYF.

The chain carries TRBV30 and TRBJ2-7; the D call from TCRdb, TRBD2, cannot be confirmed without DNA. The germline V gene has CDR1 GTSNPN and CDR2 SVGIG (reference sequence). The CDR3 length is 14 residues. The CDR3 loop reads CAWSDEGVSYEQYF.

Judged by frequency, this clonotype is medium-sized. The V call is TRBV6-5, the J call TRBJ1-3; without DNA, the TCRdb call of TRBD1 cannot be checked. Per germline, CDR1 MNHEY and CDR2 SVGAGI. The CDR3 sequence is 16 residues long. CDR3 loop: CASSLRRGRGGNTIYF.

The genes are TRBV5-1 and TRBJ1-4; as DNA is missing, the TRBD1 call by TCRdb cannot be tested. Germline V CDR1 and CDR2: SGHRS, YFSETQ. This CDR3 contains 16 residues. This CDR3 reads CASSYYRGTTNEKLFF.

This clonotype ranks as medium-sized in terms of frequency. This sequence joins TRBV30 and TRBJ1-1. The CDR3 is 14 amino acids. Looked up from germline, CDR1 is GTSNPN and CDR2 is SVGIG (reference sequence). CDR3 sequence: CAWSVSQPNTEAFF.

This chain joins TRBV6-5 and TRBJ2-2; TCRdb's assignment of TRBD1 cannot be checked, as there is no DNA. This CDR3 comprises 16 residues. CDR1 and CDR2 (germline): MNHEY, SVGAGI. The CDR3 sequence is CASRPPGQGAGGELFF.

This clonotype counts as medium-sized by frequency. V gene TRBV6-2 or TRBV6-3 combines with J gene TRBJ2-5. In germline, CDR1 is MNHEY, CDR2 SVGEGT. CDR3 length equals 16 residues. This CDR3 is CASSYSTWAEQETQYF.

The chain's CDR3 is CASSPLGPSGNTIYF. The J gene is TRBJ1-3, the V gene TRBV12-3 or TRBV12-4; with no DNA, the TCRdb D assignment of TRBD1 cannot be verified. The CDR3 extends over 15 amino acids.